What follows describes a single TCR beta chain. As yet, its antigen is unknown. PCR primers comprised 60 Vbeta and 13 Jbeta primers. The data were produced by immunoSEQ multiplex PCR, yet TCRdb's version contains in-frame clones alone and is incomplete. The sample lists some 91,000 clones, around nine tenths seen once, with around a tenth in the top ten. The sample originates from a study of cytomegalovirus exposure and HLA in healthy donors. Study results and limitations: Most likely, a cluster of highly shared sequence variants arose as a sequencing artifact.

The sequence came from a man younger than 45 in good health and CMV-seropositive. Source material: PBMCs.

The CDR3 sequence: CASSVAGGVPPETQYF. CDR3 sequence (DNA): TGTGCCAGCAGCGTAGCTGGGGGGGTACCGCCAGAGACCCAGTACTTC. The chain has TRBV9 and TRBJ2-5; TRBD2 matches 7 bases. V shed 0 bases and J 4 bases; nucleotides not matched to a gene: 9. The CDR3 has 16 residues. Germline V gives CDR1 SGDLS, CDR2 YYNGEE. The full variable domain, completed using reference TRBV9 and TRBJ2-5, is DSGVTQTPKHLITATGQRVTLRCSPRSGDLSVYWYQQSLDQGLQFLIQYYNGEERAKGNILERFSAQQFPDLHSELNLSSLELGDSALYFCASSVAGGVPPETQYFGPGTRLLVL.